What follows describes a single TCR beta chain. These data belong to a study of blood T cell repertoires in COVID-19. Whole-study context: Specimens from acute and convalescent COVID-19 originated in the United States, Italy and Spain. Sources were T cells, B-cell-depleted T cells, or PBMCs; the material itself was cDNA or gDNA.

The germline gives CDR1 KGHDR, CDR2 SFDVKD. The CDR3 length is 13 residues. The V gene lost 8 bases and the J gene lost 0 bases, with 7 bases spanning the gap. Original analysis: From reference gene primer amplification, estimates of nucleated cell counts were derived. This table comes from immunoSEQ multiplex PCR, and its TCRdb copy is limited to in-frame clones, with some not included. V, J and clone size are taken as reported in that table, and D and trimming were inferred from the DNA itself. The sample records around 200,000 clones, around four fifths being singletons. Input material: peripheral blood. The chain is built from TRBV24-1 and TRBJ1-5, with D perhaps matching TRBD1 (5 bases). This TCR was recovered from a woman aged 40 to 55 with active or convalescent COVID-19. This CDR3 reads CATKGDSNQPQHF. The DNA of the CDR3 is TGTGCCACCAAAGGGGATAGCAATCAGCCCCAGCATTTT.